This paragraph reports one T cell receptor (beta chain). Per the original data handling: It was from reference gene primer amplification that nucleated cell counts were estimated. Measured with immunoSEQ multiplex PCR; TCRdb has only the in-frame clones, and not every one. V, J and clone size are those of that table, while D and trimming were read from the DNA. The table lists about 190,000 clones, around 80% of them singletons. The data were obtained in a study of blood T cell repertoires in COVID-19. Overall study context: Samples came from the United States, Italy and Spain, spanning acute and convalescent COVID-19. PBMCs, B-cell-depleted T cells, or T cells provided the cDNA or gDNA that made up the material.

Germline V gene sequence: CDR1 KGHSH, CDR2 LQKENI. V lost 3 bases and J lost 0, with 12 bases in between. This CDR3 comprises 16 residues. The TCR comes from a woman aged 45-59 years with acute or convalescent COVID-19. The sequencing input was peripheral blood. The V call is TRBV18, the J call TRBJ1-3; possible D gene TRBD1, 5 bases. Written as DNA, the CDR3 is TGTGCCAGCTCACCGACGGGACTTATCTCTGGAAACACCATATATTTT. It translates to CASSPTGLISGNTIYF.